The source of this T cell receptor (beta chain) is a study of blood T cell repertoires in COVID-19 (dated by TCRdb to the early 2020s). For context, the study as a whole: Collaborator samples came from the United States, Italy and Spain and covered acute and convalescent phases of COVID-19. The repertoires were released in a freely available public database meant as a resource for research on the immune response to SARS-CoV-2. The sample metadata nearly always contained a de-identified subject ID, COVID-19 status, age in years and sex. Where available, HLA class I and class II types were obtained from metadata supplied by the sample provider rather than from assay-based typing. The samples were drawn from two sources: the first 160 participants of the ongoing ImmuneRACE study, and some 1,300 subjects contributed by 6 global collaborators. Deeply sampled blood TCRbeta repertoires from subjects exposed to, actively infected with, or recovered from COVID-19 were included in the dataset. The material from the prospective study consisted of cDNA or gDNA derived from T cells, B-cell-depleted T cells, or PBMCs. The investigation overall reported the following: The quantity of clinical and demographic metadata differed by source and by participant and was supplied without curation.

Details on this clone: No antigen is known for it. Base qualities are not provided; no much larger clone lies one nucleotide away.

Unmatched junction bases come to 13, with V trimmed by 7 bases and J by 3 bases. For CDR1 and CDR2, the germline V gene (reference sequence) lists SEHNR and FQNEAQ. The CDR3 goes from the cysteine to the phenylalanine over 16 residues. Left in the record is the CDR3 DNA by itself, 48 bases read in frame from the first base. The immunoSEQ Assay, a bias-controlled multiplex PCR, was used to amplify TCRbeta CDR3 regions from genomic DNA. Concerning the study's data processing: Nucleated cell counts per sample were estimated from amplification of reference gene primers within the assay. To quantify the absolute abundance of each unique TCRbeta CDR3 rearrangement, sequence reads were collapsed and filtered. Productive Simpson clonality was computed per sample as the square root of Simpson's diversity index over productive rearrangements. Imported from immuneACCESS, the table was reduced by TCRdb to in-frame sequences with V and J called. These copies leave out some clones; in studies compared against another copy, an unresolved V gene accounts for under half, and the cause of the remainder is not known. D and trimming were read from the DNA, whereas the V and J calls and clone size are those reported in that table. This sample is represented by some 450,000 clones; around 90% of them were singletons. 0.8% to 0.9% of the sample lies in the top ten.

At one collaborating source in Seattle, patients were enrolled during active infection and were followed longitudinally through the course of disease. Whole blood was collected in K2EDTA tubes by collaborating institutions according to the institutions' own protocols. Collaborator samples were shipped for TCRbeta analysis as frozen whole blood, isolated PBMCs, or DNA extracted from either sample type. Sequencing was done on a sample of peripheral blood. The source of this sequence is a man aged 18 to 30 with COVID-19, enrolled during active disease. The rearranged chain carries TRBV7-9 and TRBJ2-3; 7 of the junction bases match TRBD2. The CDR3 reads CASTFLGGEETDTQYF. The nucleotides read TGTGCCAGCACCTTCCTGGGGGGGGAGGAGACAGATACGCAGTATTTT.